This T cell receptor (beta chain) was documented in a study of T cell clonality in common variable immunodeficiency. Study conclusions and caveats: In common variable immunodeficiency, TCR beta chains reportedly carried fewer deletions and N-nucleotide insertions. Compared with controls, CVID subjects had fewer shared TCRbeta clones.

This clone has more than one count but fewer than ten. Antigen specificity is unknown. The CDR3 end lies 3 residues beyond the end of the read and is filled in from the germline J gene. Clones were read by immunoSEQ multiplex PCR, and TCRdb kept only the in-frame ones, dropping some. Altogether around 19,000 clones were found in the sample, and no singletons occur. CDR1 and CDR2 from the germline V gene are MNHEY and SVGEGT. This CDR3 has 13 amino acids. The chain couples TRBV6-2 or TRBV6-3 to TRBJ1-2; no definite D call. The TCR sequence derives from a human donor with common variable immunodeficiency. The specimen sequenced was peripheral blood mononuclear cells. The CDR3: CASTSRGRARYTF. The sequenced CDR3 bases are TGTGCCAGCACCTCCCGCGGGCGTGCCCGC.